The 30 T cell receptor beta chains below were found in one sample sequenced in a study of T cell responses to AZD1222 COVID-19 vaccine. Produced via immunoSEQ multiplex PCR; TCRdb's table is partial and in-frame only. This sample carries 150,000 or so clones, roughly 90% of them seen once, and the ten largest clones take roughly 3.5%. Sequenced here: peripheral blood, sampled 28 days after the second AZD1222 dose. The receptors stem from an adult who received the AZD1222 COVID-19 vaccine.

The rearrangement joins TRBV30 to TRBJ1-4; D ambiguous. The germline V gene has CDR1 GTSNPN and CDR2 SVGIG (reference sequence). This CDR3 spans 12 amino acids. V lost 2 bases, J lost 3 bases, and 4 bases lay in between. The DNA of the CDR3 is TGTGCCTGGAGTAATTCTAATGAAAAACTGTTTTTT. Its protein product is CAWSNSNEKLFF.

The rearrangement links TRBV7-2 to TRBJ2-2; 10 nucleotides align to TRBD1. V was clipped by 8 bases and J by 1 base; unmatched bases: 4. Germline V CDR1 and CDR2: SGHTA, FQGNSA. The CDR3 contains 15 residues. The CDR3 loop is CASLRDRGNTGELFF. In DNA, the CDR3 is TGTGCCAGCCTCAGGGACAGGGGGAACACCGGGGAGCTGTTTTTT.

This sequence joins TRBV6-4 and TRBJ1-1, with 9 bases aligning to TRBD1. There are 13 residues in the CDR3. After removal of 3 bases from V and 7 bases from J, the junction contained 3 bases not matched to a gene. Germline V CDR1 and CDR2: MRHNA, SNTAGT. CDR3 amino acids: CASSEDRGGEAFF. CDR3 nucleotides: TGTGCCAGCAGTGAGGACAGGGGTGGTGAAGCTTTCTTT.

V and J are TRBV6-5 and TRBJ2-7, with 8 bases aligning to TRBD2. CDR3 length: 15 residues. The germline V gene has CDR1 MNHEY and CDR2 SVGAGI. The trim removed 0 bases at V and 5 bases at J, leaving 6 bases unmatched. CDR3 residues: CASSYSVTGGHEQYF. CDR3 bases: TGTGCCAGCAGTTACTCGGTGACGGGAGGGCACGAGCAGTACTTC.

The rearrangement uses TRBV5-6 and TRBJ1-2; 7 bases agree with TRBD1. There are 14 residues in the CDR3. The germline V gene encodes CDR1 SGHDT and CDR2 YYEEEE. With V trimmed by 9 bases and J by 6 bases, 14 bases remained unmatched. As DNA, the CDR3 is TGTGCCACCACAGCTTTCGGGACAGCCAATGGCTACACCTTC. This translates into CATTAFGTANGYTF. Looking up the rest from reference TRBV5-6 and TRBJ1-2 gives the full variable domain: DAGVTQSPTHLIKTRGQQVTLRCSPKSGHDTVSWYQQALGQGPQFIFQYYEEEERQRGNFPDRFSGHQFPNYSSELNVNALLLGDSALYLCATTAFGTANGYTFGSGTRLTVV.

The sample holds one count of this clone. V and J are TRBV4-2 and TRBJ2-3; no firm D call. Germline V lookup: CDR1 LGHNA, CDR2 YNFKEQ. The CDR3 is made up of 13 amino acids. With 2 bases removed from V and 5 bases from J, the gap between germline ends came to 8 bases. CDR3 in DNA: TGTGCCAGCAGCCAAAACAGTCAAGATACGCAGTATTTT. Protein: CASSQNSQDTQYF.

The CDR3 sequence: CASSRTDSNQPQHF. For the CDR3, the DNA is TGTGCCAGCAGCCGGACAGATAGCAATCAGCCCCAGCATTTT. The rearrangement uses TRBV7-9 and TRBJ1-5, with D perhaps TRBD1 (6 bases). Germline V lookup: CDR1 SEHNR, CDR2 FQNEAQ (reference sequence). V lost 5 bases and J 0 bases, leaving 8 bases between the germline ends. This CDR3 has 14 residues.

V gene TRBV19 combines with J gene TRBJ1-2; tentative D call: TRBD1 (5 bases). From germline, CDR1 is LNHDA and CDR2 SQIVND (reference sequence). The V end was cut by 4 bases, the J end by 4 bases, with 13 bases between. The CDR3 contains 14 residues. The CDR3 reads CASSTQGPSYGYTF. The CDR3 bases are TGTGCCAGTAGTACCCAGGGACCCTCCTATGGCTACACCTTC.

The chain joins TRBV28 to TRBJ1-5; no firm D call. Germline CDR1 reads MDHEN; CDR2 reads SYDVKM. V was shortened by 3 bases and J by 7 bases, with 13 bases between the two germline ends. CDR3 size: 14 residues. The CDR3 is CASSFRPARQPQHF. The CDR3 bases are TGTGCCAGCAGTTTTAGGCCGGCCCGGCAGCCCCAGCATTTT.

The CDR3 nucleotides are TGTGCCAGCAGCTTGGTCCCCTCCTACGAGCAGTACTTC. It is translated as CASSLVPSYEQYF. The chain has TRBV5-5 and TRBJ2-7, with D unresolved. The CDR3 totals 13 residues. Trimming removed 0 bases from V and 0 bases from J, with 4 bases in between. The germline CDR1 and CDR2 sequences are SGHKS and YYEKEE (reference sequence).

V and J are TRBV23-1 and TRBJ1-1, with D uncertain. TRBV23-1 is an ORF, and what it does is uncertain. This CDR3 has 17 residues. Trimming removed 0 bases at V and 0 bases at J, with 14 bases between. The CDR3 sequence is CASSQSIGKDVNTEAFF. CDR3 coding DNA: TGCGCCAGCAGTCAATCGATAGGCAAGGATGTGAACACTGAAGCTTTCTTT.

The V gene is TRBV5-6, the J gene TRBJ2-1; weak D call: TRBD2 (6 bases). The CDR3 extends over 14 amino acids. Germline CDR1 reads SGHDT; CDR2 reads YYEEEE. The V end lost 4 bases, the J end lost 1 base, and 9 bases lay between the germline ends. The DNA for the CDR3 is TGTGCCAGCAGCCGACGGGGGTCCTACAATGAGCAGTTCTTC. Amino acids: CASSRRGSYNEQFF.

This clone was seen a handful of times. The chain's CDR3 is CASSQTSGYNEQFF. The DNA for the CDR3 is TGTGCCAGCAGCCAAACTAGCGGCTACAATGAGCAGTTCTTC. The V call is TRBV3-1 (or the pseudogene TRBV3-2), the J call TRBJ2-1; TRBD2 aligns across 8 bases. Germline CDR1 and CDR2: LGHDT and YNNKEL (reference sequence). V lost 2 bases to trimming and J lost 3 bases; unmatched junction nucleotides: 0. The CDR3 covers 14 residues.

This chain links TRBV9 with TRBJ2-1, with D perhaps TRBD2 (5 bases). The germline V gene has CDR1 SGDLS and CDR2 YYNGEE. Between the trimmed V and J ends, which lost 0 bases and 9 bases, there was a span of 10 bases. The CDR3 loop spans 13 amino acids. The chain's CDR3 is CASSVAEVGEQFF. The CDR3 DNA reads TGTGCCAGCAGCGTAGCGGAGGTTGGTGAGCAGTTCTTC.

The CDR3, as DNA: TGTGCCAGCAGCCCGGCGCCGCCCCCCGCGATACAGTATTTT. It codes for CASSPAPPPAIQYF. The chain is built from TRBV7-2 and TRBJ2-3, with D hard to call. Looked up from germline, CDR1 is SGHTA and CDR2 is FQGNSA. CDR3 size: 14 residues. Trimming cost V 5 bases and J 12 bases, with 21 bases left between them.

This clone was seen just once. The chain employs TRBV19 and TRBJ2-2; D uncertain. CDR3 length equals 14 residues. Germline V gives CDR1 LNHDA, CDR2 SQIVND (reference sequence). The V end was cut by 11 bases, the J end by 4 bases, with 17 bases between. The CDR3 protein is CAVNIAFGTGELFF. The CDR3 DNA is TGTGCCGTCAATATTGCATTCGGCACCGGGGAGCTGTTTTTT.

The J gene is TRBJ2-3, the V gene TRBV27, with 7 bases fitting TRBD2. This CDR3 spans 15 amino acids. Germline trimming cut 4 bases from V and 4 bases from J; bases unmatched to any gene: 8. CDR1 and CDR2 from the germline V gene are MNHEY and SMNVEV (reference sequence). The DNA of the CDR3 is TGTGCCAGCAGTTCCCCAGCGGGAAGTTCAGATACGCAGTATTTT. Protein sequence: CASSSPAGSSDTQYF.

The V call is TRBV2, the J call TRBJ2-1; tentative D call: TRBD2 (7 bases). CDR1 and CDR2 from the germline V gene are SNHLY and FYNNEI. V dropped 7 bases and J dropped 5 bases, with 12 bases sitting between them. This CDR3 has 13 amino acids. CDR3 DNA sequence: TGTGCCAGCAATGGGCGGGGGCACAATGAGCAGTTCTTC. Encoded protein: CASNGRGHNEQFF.

The chain recombines TRBV2 with TRBJ1-5; perhaps TRBD1 as D (5 bases). CDR3 length equals 15 residues. Trimming removed 6 bases from V and 5 bases from J, with 17 bases in between. Germline V gives CDR1 SNHLY, CDR2 FYNNEI. The CDR3 loop reads CASRDQGVGHQPQHF. CDR3 nucleotides: TGTGCCAGCAGGGATCAGGGAGTGGGGCATCAGCCCCAGCATTTT.

This clone was counted once. CDR3 in DNA: TGTGCCAGCAGCTTAGGGACAGGGAAAACTGAAGCTTTCTTT. Translated, it gives CASSLGTGKTEAFF. J is TRBJ1-1 and V is TRBV7-9, with 8 bases lining up with TRBD1. J lost 5 bases, V lost 1 base, and 3 bases had no gene match. CDR1 and CDR2 (germline): SEHNR, FQNEAQ (reference sequence). The CDR3 contains 14 residues.

This clone turned up a few times. Distinct nucleotide sequences in the sample also encode this CDR3. J is TRBJ2-1 and V is TRBV19; TRBD2 agrees at 8 bases. This CDR3 is built from 14 residues. Germline-derived CDR1 and CDR2 are LNHDA and SQIVND (reference sequence). The V segment lost 5 bases and the J segment 3 bases; nucleotides outside the gene matches: 3. The CDR3 loop is CASSFGGGYNEQFF. In nucleotides, the CDR3 is TGTGCCAGTAGTTTCGGGGGGGGCTACAATGAGCAGTTCTTC.

V usage is TRBV6-6 and J usage is TRBJ1-1, with D perhaps TRBD1 (5 bases). The V end was cut by 6 bases, the J end by 2 bases, with 16 bases between. The CDR3 totals 15 residues. Germline V gene sequence: CDR1 MNHNY, CDR2 SVGAGI (reference sequence). The CDR3 bases are TGTGCCAGCAGCCGCATCGACAGCCTAAACACTGAAGCTTTCTTT. Encoded protein: CASSRIDSLNTEAFF.

The DNA of the CDR3 is TGTGCCAGCAGCTTAGATCGTCAGCTCACCGGGGAGCTGTTTTTT. It is translated as CASSLDRQLTGELFF. This sequence joins TRBV11-2 and TRBJ2-2; the D is unclear. CDR1 SGHAT and CDR2 FQNNGV come from the germline V gene. The CDR3 contains 15 residues. Trimming stripped 0 bases from V and 4 bases from J, with 9 bases between.

This chain joins TRBV27 and TRBJ2-2; 8 nucleotides agree with TRBD2. This CDR3 has 17 amino acids. Germline lookup yields CDR1 MNHEY and CDR2 SMNVEV (reference sequence). The junction had 10 bases not matched to a gene; V was cut back by 4 bases and J by 3 bases. DNA for the CDR3: TGTGCCAGCAGTTCCCTAGGGCGGGAGGCGGACACCGGGGAGCTGTTTTTT. Amino acids: CASSSLGREADTGELFF.

The rearrangement joins TRBV4-2 to TRBJ1-1; D is ambiguous. Germline lookup yields CDR1 LGHNA and CDR2 YNFKEQ. This CDR3 contains 17 residues. V was clipped by 0 bases and J by 0 bases, with 14 bases between them. CDR3 in DNA: TGTGCCAGCAGCCAAGATCTCGGAGAATGGATGAACACTGAAGCTTTCTTT. This translates into CASSQDLGEWMNTEAFF.

This clone was seen just once. The CDR3 protein is CASRIQGRGNTEAFF. CDR3 in DNA: TGTGCCAGCAGGATACAGGGGCGAGGGAACACTGAAGCTTTCTTT. The J gene is TRBJ1-1, the V gene TRBV2; 7 bases are shared with TRBD1. This CDR3 has 15 residues. Germline-derived CDR1 and CDR2 are SNHLY and FYNNEI. V was pared by 6 bases and J by 1 base, with 8 bases of the junction left unmatched.

Details on this clone: At one of its ends the junction is not consistent with the germline gene, which may arise from a read error. V usage is TRBV30 and J usage is TRBJ1-2; a weak D match, TRBD1 (6 bases). The germline V gene has CDR1 GTSNPN and CDR2 SVGIG (reference sequence). The CDR3 loop spans 12 amino acids. The CDR3 DNA reads TGTGCCTGGAGGGAAATAATTGGACAGATAGACTTC. It codes for CAWREIIGQIDF.

This clone showed up just a few times. The chain links TRBV10-2 to TRBJ1-5; D unclear. V was trimmed by 2 bases and J by 9 bases, leaving 14 bases between them. This CDR3 contains 14 residues. Germline V gene lookup returns CDR1 WSHSY and CDR2 SAAADI. CDR3 sequence (DNA): TGCGCCAGCAGTGAGGGGAAAGGGCAGATGCCCCAGCATTTT. Residues: CASSEGKGQMPQHF.

This clone was counted a few times. The rearrangement uses TRBV24-1 and TRBJ1-2, with D uncertain. The V end was cut by 7 bases, the J end by 0 bases, with 11 bases between. The CDR3 contains 14 residues. The germline V gene encodes CDR1 KGHDR and CDR2 SFDVKD. The CDR3 DNA reads as TGTGCCACCAGCGGAGCAGAAGCTAACTATGGCTACACCTTC. Protein: CATSGAEANYGYTF.

This clone was counted once. The rearrangement links TRBV3-1 (or the pseudogene TRBV3-2) to TRBJ1-5, with TRBD1 matching over 8 bases. CDR1 and CDR2 (germline): LGHDT, YNNKEL (reference sequence). V shed 3 bases and J 6 bases; nucleotides not matched to a gene: 10. The CDR3 totals 16 residues. CDR3 nucleotides: TGTGCCAGCAGCCAGGCAGTGACAGGGGTGCGTCAGCCCCAGCATTTT. It is translated as CASSQAVTGVRQPQHF.